This T cell receptor beta chain was captured by sequencing in a study of monozygotic twins with inflammatory bowel disease. About this clonotype itself: Its antigen is unknown.

Input per TCR library consisted of about 3.5 ug of total RNA. Template switching was used to attach UMIs, which incorporated a 6-nucleotide sample barcode. TCRdb reanalyzed the 5' RACE reads, giving one entry per CDR3 protein sequence and no DNA. The data include 300,000 to 450,000 distinct CDR3 sequences; the top ten clones carry 2% to 3%. The V gene's germline CDR1 is SQVTM and CDR2 ANQGSEA. The CDR3 covers 11 residues. Study-level points and caveats: Relative to healthy twins, IBD patients had fewer clonotypes in common with others, a gap that was especially apparent with disease activity. Using the inverse Simpson index, IBD patients had lower TCRbeta diversity than healthy co-twins.

The sequenced material came from blood. V and J are TRBV29-1 and TRBJ2-7; without DNA, the TCRdb call of TRBD2 cannot be checked. The TCR was taken from a human donor with ulcerative colitis or Crohn's disease, or a healthy co-twin of an affected twin (not recorded which). The CDR3: CSVDWGGEQYF.